This T cell receptor beta chain came from a study of blood T cell repertoires in COVID-19. TCRdb's table, derived via immunoSEQ multiplex PCR, lists solely in-frame clones and lacks some. The sample consists of about 110,000 clones, roughly 86% of them appearing once. The CDR3 has 17 amino acids. Per germline, CDR1 MNHEY and CDR2 SVGEGT. V shed 4 bases, J shed 1 base, and the junction held 7 bases outside the gene matches. The sequenced sample consisted of peripheral blood. The chain joins TRBV6-2 or TRBV6-3 to TRBJ2-2; TRBD1 matches at 9 bases. The TCR comes from a man aged 35 to 55 with acute or convalescent COVID-19. CDR3 region: CASSFVQGAQNTGELFF. In nucleotides, the CDR3 is TGTGCCAGCAGTTTCGTACAGGGGGCCCAGAACACCGGGGAGCTGTTTTTT.